This entry concerns a single T cell receptor (beta chain). The antigen is unknown. The data were taken from a study of post-analysis software for immune sequencing data. Looking at the study overall: Disease trajectories encompassed relapsing-remitting, secondary progressive and progressive-relapsing multiple sclerosis. Study-wide results and limits: Patients carried roughly 5 TRBV segments more frequently than controls did, and TRBV5-6, TRBV5-1 and TRBV20-1 were among them. Those samples that were prepared in the same batch co-clustered strongly by F measure. Significantly decreased normalized Chao1 diversity was recorded for multiple sclerosis patients relative to controls.

Included in the TCR beta cDNA libraries were unique molecular identifiers. TCRdb called the PCR reads again in MiXCR, with one record for every CDR3 protein. This sample has about 770,000 distinct CDR3 sequences, with 40% to 55% found just once. This CDR3 has 15 amino acids. Deletions cut 5 bases from V and 2 bases from J, with 16 bases between. Germline CDR1 and CDR2: SGHTA and FQGNSA. The receptor was isolated from a girl aged 10-17 years with multiple sclerosis. The genes are TRBV7-2 and TRBJ2-7, with a tentative D call TRBD1 (6 bases). The sample taken for sequencing was blood. CDR3 sequence (DNA): TGTGCCAGCAGCCCACAGGGCGGAGGACCCTACGAGCAGTACTTC. Amino acid sequence: CASSPQGGGPYEQYF. The complete variable domain, with remaining parts taken from reference TRBV7-2 and TRBJ2-7, reads GAGVSQSPSNKVTEKGKDVELRCDPISGHTALYWYRQSLGQGLEFLIYFQGNSAPDKSGLPSDRFSAERTGGSVSTLTIQRTQQEDSAVYLCASSPQGGGPYEQYFGPGTRLTVT.